This entry describes one TCR beta chain. The sample belongs to a study of control samples from healthy donors and cancer patients. Measured with immunoSEQ multiplex PCR; TCRdb has only the in-frame clones, and not every one. This sample has tens of thousands of clones; 83% occur once, and the top ten carry 27%. The length of the CDR3 is 14 residues. Germline CDR1 and CDR2: KGHSH and LQKENI. The V and J ends lost 3 bases and 5 bases, in that order; junction bases with no gene match: 7. The sample was PBMCs. This receptor was taken from a man in his sixties with head and neck cancer. The chain joins TRBV18 to TRBJ2-7; 7 bases are a match to TRBD1. This CDR3 is CASSPLGQGDEQYF. CDR3 in DNA: TGTGCCAGCTCACCCCTCGGGCAGGGGGACGAGCAGTACTTC.